The rows below give T cell receptor beta chains drawn from one sample of a study of PD-1 blockade in classical Hodgkin lymphoma. Libraries were prepared by immunoSEQ multiplex PCR; TCRdb keeps only in-frame clonotypes and omits some of them. The data show about 2,000 clones, around four fifths seen once. The sample here was CD4+ T cells from blood, taken before the fourth cycle of nivolumab. Receptors were obtained from a human donor with classical Hodgkin lymphoma. Each CDR3 is given with its conserved first and last residue. The order of the fields is CDR3 DNA, CDR3 protein, V gene, D gene, clone size, J gene. A D gene is named only where the DNA matches it firmly. Expanded clones are given a class, and other clones once, few, many or no size at all.

TGTGCCAGCCGAATGCCCCCCGGGGGCACCGGGGAGCTGTTTTTT CASRMPPGGTGELFF TRBV7-2 . . TRBJ2-2
TGTGCCAGCAGTTCCTTAATACTAGCGGGAGGGAGGAACGAGCAGTACTTC CASSSLILAGGRNEQYF TRBV28 TRBD2 . TRBJ2-7
TGCAGTGCGGGGCCCCAAGAGACCCAGTACTTC CSAGPQETQYF TRBV20-1 . . TRBJ2-5
TGTGCCAGCAGTTCCTTTAATGAGCAGTTCTTC CASSSFNEQFF TRBV6-5 . . TRBJ2-1
TGTGCCAGCAGTTGGGGACCTACCAGTTACGAGCAGTACTTC CASSWGPTSYEQYF TRBV6-6 . few TRBJ2-7
TGCGCCAGCAGCTGGAGAGGGACAGATTCCTACAATGAGCAGTTCTTC CASSWRGTDSYNEQFF TRBV5-1 TRBD1 . TRBJ2-1
TGCGCCAGCAGCTTGGAAGCAGGTAGCGTCGGCACCATATATTTT CASSLEAGSVGTIYF TRBV5-1 . . TRBJ1-3
TGTGCCAGCTCACCGGACACCGGGGAGCTGTTTTTT CASSPDTGELFF TRBV18 . . TRBJ2-2
TGTGCCAGCAGCTTCTTAGCGACCAGCACTAGGAACACCGGGGAGCTGTTTTTT CASSFLATSTRNTGELFF TRBV7-2 . . TRBJ2-2
TGTGCCAGCAGCTTTTCCGGGACAGGGGCATACGAGCAGTACTTC CASSFSGTGAYEQYF TRBV7-8 TRBD1 . TRBJ2-7
TGTGCCAGCAGCTTCCAGGGAAACACTGAAGCTTTCTTT CASSFQGNTEAFF TRBV11-3 . . TRBJ1-1
TGTGCCAGAAGCCAACCGGACAGCAGGGATAATTCACCCCTCCACTTT CARSQPDSRDNSPLHF TRBV7-5 . few TRBJ1-6
TGTGCCAGCAGCCAGGAACTGAACACTGAAGCTTTCTTT CASSQELNTEAFF TRBV14 . . TRBJ1-1
TGTGCCAGCAGCTTCTTCCAAGATCAGCCCCAGCATTTT CASSFFQDQPQHF TRBV7-8 . . TRBJ1-5
TGTGCCAGCAGCTTAGAGGGGCGGCCCACAGATACGCAGTATTTT CASSLEGRPTDTQYF TRBV11-3 . . TRBJ2-3
TGTGCCAGCAGCGTAGATCCTAGCGGGGCCAATGAGCAGTTCTTC CASSVDPSGANEQFF TRBV9 TRBD2 . TRBJ2-1
TGTGCCAGCAGTGAGGCGGGAACCTATAATTCACCCCTCCACTTT CASSEAGTYNSPLHF TRBV6-1 . few TRBJ1-6
TGCAGCGTTCGAAGCGGAAGCACAGATACGCAGTATTTT CSVRSGSTDTQYF TRBV29-1 . . TRBJ2-3
TGTGCCAGCGGGCACCCGGGCGGGGAGCTGTTTTTT CASGHPGGELFF TRBV7-3 . . TRBJ2-2
TGTGCCAGCAGTTATCTTCGGAGCTCCTACGAGCAGTACTTC CASSYLRSSYEQYF TRBV6-5 . . TRBJ2-7
TGTGCCAGTAGTATAGTGAGGGGCGGGCCCCAGCATTTT CASSIVRGGPQHF TRBV19 . few TRBJ1-5
TGTGCCAGCTCACTACTCGCCGGGACTAGCGGGGAGGATGAGCAGTTCTTC CASSLLAGTSGEDEQFF TRBV18 TRBD2 . TRBJ2-1
TGCAGCGTTGCGACCTACACAGATACGCAGTATTTT CSVATYTDTQYF TRBV29-1 . once TRBJ2-3
TGCGCCAGCAGTGATCTCGGGGAGGGATTAGGGTCACCCCTCCACTTT CASSDLGEGLGSPLHF TRBV10-2 . . TRBJ1-6
TGTGCCAGCAGTGTGTTGTACGGAACTAATGAAAAACTGTTTTTT CASSVLYGTNEKLFF TRBV6-1 . . TRBJ1-4
TGTGCCAGCAGTTTAATGGGGGTGTTGTCAGTTCGGAACACTGAAGCTTTCTTT CASSLMGVLSVRNTEAFF TRBV28 . . TRBJ1-1
TGTGCCAGCAGTTACGGCACAGGGAACTATGGCTACACCTTC CASSYGTGNYGYTF TRBV6-6 . . TRBJ1-2
TGCGCCAGCAGCCAAGTACTCGGAGACCGAGGTTCCTCAGGGGGGGAGCTGTTTTTT CASSQVLGDRGSSGGELFF TRBV4-1 . . TRBJ2-2